Listed here are 24 T cell receptor beta chains from one sample, sequenced in a study of T cell responses to AZD1222 COVID-19 vaccine. Only in-frame clones appear in the TCRdb table, and some are missing; sequencing was by immunoSEQ multiplex PCR. The sample carries around 99,000 clones, 87% recorded once. The sequences come from peripheral blood, collected 28 days after the second AZD1222 dose. The receptors were gathered from an adult who received the AZD1222 COVID-19 vaccine.

The chain links TRBV30 to TRBJ2-1; TRBD2 might be the D (6 bases). Trimming removed 3 bases from V and 10 bases from J, with 10 bases in between. This CDR3 is 11 amino acids long. Germline V gene lookup returns CDR1 GTSNPN and CDR2 SVGIG (reference sequence). This CDR3 reads CAWSLLAEQFF. The DNA of the CDR3 is TGTGCCTGGAGCCTGCTAGCGGAGCAGTTCTTC.

In this sample, this clone turned up once. The rearrangement uses TRBV15 and TRBJ1-4; D not resolved. The CDR3 has 14 residues. V lost 0 bases and J lost 8, with 10 bases in between. Germline loops: CDR1 LNHNV, CDR2 YYDKDF (reference sequence). This CDR3 is CATSRDTGEEKLFF. DNA for the CDR3: TGTGCCACCAGCAGAGATACGGGAGAGGAAAAACTGTTTTTT.

The J gene is TRBJ1-6, the V gene TRBV7-9, with TRBD1 matching over 7 bases. Trimming removed 1 base from V and 9 bases from J; junction bases left unmatched: 6. Germline CDR1 reads SEHNR; CDR2 reads FQNEAQ (reference sequence). CDR3 size: 15 residues. The CDR3 DNA follows: TGTGCCAGCAGCTTAGAAGGGGACAGATCTTCACCCCTCCACTTT. This translates into CASSLEGDRSSPLHF.

The CDR3 loop is CASTVSGGNTIYF. The CDR3 bases are TGTGCCAGTACCGTTTCTGGAGGAAACACCATATATTTT. The rearrangement links TRBV19 to TRBJ1-3; D unresolved. Germline CDR1 and CDR2: LNHDA and SQIVND (reference sequence). With 7 bases removed from V and 4 bases from J, the gap between germline ends came to 11 bases. CDR3 length: 13 amino acids.

The genes are TRBV27 and TRBJ2-1; the D gene is possibly TRBD2 (5 bases). The V end was cut by 5 bases, the J end by 7 bases, with 15 bases between. This CDR3 is 14 amino acids long. CDR1 and CDR2 (germline): MNHEY, SMNVEV (reference sequence). Here the CDR3 reads CASSQTRGVNEQFF. CDR3 in DNA: TGTGCCAGCAGTCAGACCCGGGGAGTTAATGAGCAGTTCTTC.

The chain recombines TRBV19 with TRBJ1-5; D remains unclear. The germline CDR1 and CDR2 sequences are LNHDA and SQIVND (reference sequence). The CDR3 is 16 residues long. The germline V and J ends were trimmed by 5 bases and 0 bases, with 14 bases remaining between them. The CDR3 loop reads CASSFRRTYSNQPQHF. The CDR3 DNA reads TGTGCCAGTAGTTTTCGACGGACTTATAGCAATCAGCCCCAGCATTTT.

The V gene is TRBV18, the J gene TRBJ2-1; 16 bases match TRBD2. Germline CDR1 is KGHSH and CDR2 is LQKENI. This CDR3 comprises 14 residues. With V trimmed by 3 bases and J by 15 bases, 5 bases remained unmatched. The CDR3 is CASSPGLAGGPLFF. CDR3 DNA sequence: TGTGCCAGCTCACCGGGACTAGCGGGGGGGCCTCTGTTCTTC.

This clone was counted once. This chain connects TRBV5-1 to TRBJ2-7, with a possible D match to TRBD2 (6 bases). The germline gives CDR1 SGHRS, CDR2 YFSETQ. The CDR3 spans 14 residues. V was trimmed by 2 bases and J by 3 bases, leaving 12 bases between them. This chain's CDR3 is CASSFDGTLYEQYF. The CDR3 DNA reads TGCGCCAGCAGCTTCGACGGGACTCTCTACGAGCAGTACTTC.

The J gene is TRBJ2-3, the V gene TRBV30; the D is unclear. The CDR3 loop spans 11 amino acids. Germline V gives CDR1 GTSNPN, CDR2 SVGIG (reference sequence). Trimming left V 1 base short and J 1 base short, with 0 bases between. This chain's CDR3 is CAWSGTDTQYF. The CDR3 DNA follows: TGTGCCTGGAGTGGCACAGATACGCAGTATTTT. The full variable domain, rest sourced from reference TRBV30 and TRBJ2-3, is SQTIHQWPATLVQPVGSPLSLECTVEGTSNPNLYWYRQAAGRGLQLLFYSVGIGQISSEVPQNLSASRPQDRQFILSSKKLLLSDSGFYLCAWSGTDTQYFGPGTRLTVL.

This chain links TRBV12-3 or TRBV12-4 with TRBJ1-1; no firm D call. The CDR3 covers 13 residues. Trimming pared 1 base from V and 1 base from J, leaving 4 bases between. The CDR3 is CASSLGPNTEAFF. In DNA, the CDR3 is TGTGCCAGCAGTTTAGGACCGAACACTGAAGCTTTCTTT.

The V call is TRBV18, the J call TRBJ2-7, with D tentatively TRBD1 (5 bases). CDR3 length: 14 residues. The V gene's germline CDR1 is KGHSH and CDR2 LQKENI. V was cut by 3 bases and J by 3 bases, with 12 bases left in between. As DNA, the CDR3 is TGTGCCAGCTCACCGAGCAGGGCCTACTACGAGCAGTACTTC. Protein sequence: CASSPSRAYYEQYF.

This chain uses TRBV9 with TRBJ1-6, with 10 bases aligning to TRBD1. Germline V gene lookup returns CDR1 SGDLS and CDR2 YYNGEE. The length of the CDR3 is 15 residues. Trimming cost V 3 bases and J 9 bases; bases outside gene matches: 6. CDR3 nucleotide sequence: TGTGCCAGCAGCGCCCAGACAGGGGGCCTTTCACCCCTCCACTTT. Protein sequence: CASSAQTGGLSPLHF.

The CDR3 sequence: CASSLRAPLHF. CDR3 nucleotides: TGTGCCAGCAGTTTAAGGGCACCCCTCCACTTT. The chain uses TRBV28 and TRBJ1-6; D is unresolved. The ends were cut back, 2 bases at V and 11 bases at J, with 4 bases in the middle. Germline V gene data show CDR1 as MDHEN and CDR2 as SYDVKM. The CDR3 has 11 amino acids.

About this clone: The same CDR3 also results from other DNA sequences found in this sample. This chain uses TRBV7-2 with TRBJ2-7, with D possibly matching TRBD2 (6 bases). This CDR3 region has 11 residues. Germline values: CDR1 SGHTA, CDR2 FQGNSA. Trimming stripped 5 bases from V and 6 bases from J, with 8 bases between. CDR3 bases: TGTGCCAGCAGCCCGGGAGTCGAGCAGTACTTC. Its translation: CASSPGVEQYF.

This chain connects TRBV29-1 to TRBJ1-1; 10 positions agree with TRBD1. After removal of 6 bases from V and 1 base from J, the junction contained 2 bases not matched to a gene. The CDR3 totals 13 residues. Germline loops: CDR1 SQVTM, CDR2 ANQGSEA. The CDR3 region has the DNA TGCAGCGTGACAGGGGGCGGGAACACTGAAGCTTTCTTT. Translating gives CSVTGGGNTEAFF.

The chain couples TRBV7-6 to TRBJ2-7, with 11 nucleotides matching TRBD2. The CDR3 is 16 amino acids. Germline V gene sequence: CDR1 SGHVS, CDR2 FNYEAQ. J gave up 5 bases and V 5 bases, and 11 bases lay outside the gene matches. The CDR3 coding sequence is TGTGCCAGCAGCATCCGTAGCGGGGGGGCCCTCGACGAGCAGTACTTC. This translates into CASSIRSGGALDEQYF.

This chain joins TRBV24-1 and TRBJ2-1; D might be TRBD1 (7 bases). The CDR3 extends over 14 amino acids. Trimming took off 0 bases at V and 8 bases at J, with 10 bases between the two ends. Germline CDR1 KGHDR, CDR2 SFDVKD. The CDR3 here is CATSDLGRGDEQFF. In nucleotides, the CDR3 is TGTGCCACCAGTGATTTGGGCAGGGGGGATGAGCAGTTCTTC.

The V and J genes are TRBV5-1 and TRBJ2-2, with D possibly TRBD1 on 5 matching bases. Germline-derived CDR1 and CDR2 are SGHRS and YFSETQ. The ends were cut back, 0 bases at V and 5 bases at J, with 8 bases in the middle. The CDR3 spans 14 residues. Written as DNA, the CDR3 is TGCGCCAGCAGCTTGGACCCAGGGACCGGGGAGCTGTTTTTT. Translating it yields CASSLDPGTGELFF.

This chain connects TRBV27 to TRBJ2-7; 9 positions match TRBD2. CDR3 length: 15 amino acids. Germline trimming cut 6 bases from V and 0 bases from J; bases unmatched to any gene: 6. The germline V gene encodes CDR1 MNHEY and CDR2 SMNVEV (reference sequence). CDR3: CASSRTSAGSYEQYF. The CDR3 nucleotides read TGTGCCAGCAGCCGGACTAGCGCTGGCTCCTACGAGCAGTACTTC.

This clone appeared a few times. The chain couples TRBV19 to TRBJ2-7; TRBD1 aligns across 10 bases. The junction had 11 bases not matched to a gene; V was cut back by 7 bases and J by 5 bases. CDR3 length: 15 residues. Germline CDR1 reads LNHDA; CDR2 reads SQIVND (reference sequence). CDR3 in amino acids: CASMATGTGVHEQYF. The CDR3 bases are TGTGCCAGTATGGCCACCGGGACAGGGGTCCACGAGCAGTACTTC.

The chain links TRBV9 to TRBJ2-2, with unresolved D. The CDR3 totals 12 residues. Trimming took off 3 bases at V and 2 bases at J, with 2 bases between the two ends. CDR1 is SGDLS and CDR2 is YYNGEE in the germline V gene. CDR3 in amino acids: CASSANTGELFF. In nucleotides, the CDR3 is TGTGCCAGCAGCGCCAACACCGGGGAGCTGTTTTTT.

The chain recombines TRBV27 with TRBJ1-6; D is unresolved. The CDR3 contains 13 residues. CDR1 is MNHEY and CDR2 is SMNVEV in the germline V gene (reference sequence). V lost 2 bases and J 8 bases, leaving 7 bases between the germline ends. The CDR3 DNA reads TGTGCCAGCAGTTTAGTGTTGGATTCACCCCTCCACTTT. The encoded protein is CASSLVLDSPLHF.

The chain couples TRBV28 to TRBJ1-1; D not resolved. The CDR3 is made up of 13 amino acids. Germline-derived CDR1 and CDR2 are MDHEN and SYDVKM. Trimming took 6 bases from V and 7 from J, leaving 15 bases between them. This CDR3 reads CASSTGGAGEAFF. CDR3 DNA sequence: TGTGCCAGCAGCACTGGCGGAGCTGGTGAAGCTTTCTTT.

The J gene is TRBJ1-2, the V gene TRBV19; the D is unclear. CDR3 length equals 13 residues. The V end lost 4 bases, the J end lost 4 bases, and 10 bases lay between the germline ends. The germline V gene has CDR1 LNHDA and CDR2 SQIVND (reference sequence). CDR3 nucleotide sequence: TGTGCCAGTAGTACCTACACGTCCTATGGCTACACCTTC. Translated, it gives CASSTYTSYGYTF.